This T cell receptor (beta chain) is from a study of T cell repertoires in cytomegalovirus infection. Study at large: Matching HLA type, along with CMV infection, was indicated by public TCR beta signatures. Points from the study as a whole: Cumulative frequency of public TCR beta families picked out carriers of CMV plus the relevant HLA. CMV-specific HLA-C-restricted TCR beta clonotypes dominated the ex vivo response.

Concerning this clonotype: The antigen remains undetermined.

TCRdb processed the reads anew with MiXCR; each CDR3 protein has one entry. The table records 500,000 or so distinct CDR3 sequences, about 15% of them present only once. The sequence came from a human donor in good health (CMV status not recorded). Some clones in this sample may be carry-over from other donors' samples. The material sequenced was CD8+ T cells from PBMCs.

This CDR3 is CASSLTFRQQYF. The CDR3, as DNA: TGTGCCAGCAGCTTAACCTTCCGCCAGCAGTACTTC. The chain couples TRBV7-9 to TRBJ2-7; no clear D. V was cut by 2 bases and J by 8 bases, with 10 bases left in between. This CDR3 spans 12 amino acids. Germline loops: CDR1 SEHNR, CDR2 FQNEAQ (reference sequence).